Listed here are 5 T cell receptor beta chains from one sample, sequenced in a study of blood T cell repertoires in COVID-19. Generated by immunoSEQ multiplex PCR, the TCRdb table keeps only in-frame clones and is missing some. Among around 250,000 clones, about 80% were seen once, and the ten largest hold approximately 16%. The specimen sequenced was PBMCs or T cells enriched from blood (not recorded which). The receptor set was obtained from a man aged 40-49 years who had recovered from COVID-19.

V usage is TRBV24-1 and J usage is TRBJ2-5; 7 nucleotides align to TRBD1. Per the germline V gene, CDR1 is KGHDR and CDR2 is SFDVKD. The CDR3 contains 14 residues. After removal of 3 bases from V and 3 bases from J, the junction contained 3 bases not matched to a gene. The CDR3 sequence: CATSDAGTEETQYF. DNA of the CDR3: TGTGCCACCAGTGATGCCGGGACAGAAGAGACCCAGTACTTC.

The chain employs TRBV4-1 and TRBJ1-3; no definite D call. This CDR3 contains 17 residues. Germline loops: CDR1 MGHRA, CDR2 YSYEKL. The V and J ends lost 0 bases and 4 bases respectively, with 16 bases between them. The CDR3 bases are TGCGCCAGCAGCCAAGAGTTCACCGCGGGTAGCGGAAACACCATATATTTT. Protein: CASSQEFTAGSGNTIYF.

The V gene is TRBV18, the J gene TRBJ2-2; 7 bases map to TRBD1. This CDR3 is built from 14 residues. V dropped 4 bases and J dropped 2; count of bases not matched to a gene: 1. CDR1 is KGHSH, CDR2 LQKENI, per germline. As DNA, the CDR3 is TGTGCCAGCTCACGACAGGGTAACACCGGGGAGCTGTTTTTT. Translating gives CASSRQGNTGELFF.

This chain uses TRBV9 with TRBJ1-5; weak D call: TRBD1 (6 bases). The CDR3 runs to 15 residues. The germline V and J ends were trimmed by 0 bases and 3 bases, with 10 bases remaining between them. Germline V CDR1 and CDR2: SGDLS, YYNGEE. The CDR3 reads CASSVEGDNNQPQHF. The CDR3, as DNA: TGTGCCAGCAGCGTAGAGGGGGACAACAATCAGCCCCAGCATTTT.

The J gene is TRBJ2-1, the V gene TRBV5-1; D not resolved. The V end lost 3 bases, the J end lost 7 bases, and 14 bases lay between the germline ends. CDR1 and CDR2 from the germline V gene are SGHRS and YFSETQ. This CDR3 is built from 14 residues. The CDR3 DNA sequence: TGCGCCAGCAGCTCCCTCGAAACCCGGAATGAGCAGTTCTTC. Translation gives CASSSLETRNEQFF. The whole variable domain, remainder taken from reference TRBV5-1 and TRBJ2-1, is KAGVTQTPRYLIKTRGQQVTLSCSPISGHRSVSWYQQTPGQGLQFLFEYFSETQRNKGNFPGRFSGRQFSNSRSEMNVSTLELGDSALYLCASSSLETRNEQFFGPGTRLTVL.